This T cell receptor beta chain was sequenced in a study of T cell repertoires in cytomegalovirus infection. The overall study: Both CMV infection and a matching HLA type were indicated by public TCR beta signatures.

Overall study findings and caveats: Clonotype analysis showed dominance of the ex vivo response by HLA-C-restricted CMV-specific TCR beta clonotypes. Cumulative public TCR beta family frequency identified carriers of CMV plus the relevant HLA.

The CDR3 covers 16 residues. Trimming shortened V by 6 bases and J by 6 bases, and 20 bases separated the two germline ends. TCRdb re-analysed the reads in MiXCR, keeping a single row per CDR3 protein. The sample has roughly 570,000 distinct CDR3 sequences, around 40% seen once; the top ten hold 48%. This clonotype is a singleton in its sample. Its specificity is unknown. Source: cultured PBMCs, taken from culture after CMV antigen stimulation. The TCR comes from a human donor in good health (CMV status not recorded). Some clones in this sample may be carry-over from other donors' samples. The rearrangement links TRBV12-3 or TRBV12-4 to TRBJ2-2; possibly TRBD1 for D (6 bases). CDR3 protein: CASSKDSNTPSGELFF. The CDR3, as DNA: TGTGCCAGCAGCAAGGACAGTAATACACCTTCCGGGGAGCTGTTTTTT.